A selection of T cell receptor beta chains follows, all from one sample in a study of blood T cell repertoires in COVID-19. Sequencing used immunoSEQ multiplex PCR; TCRdb keeps in-frame clones, though not all of them. The sample holds hundreds of thousands of clones; around 87% are singletons and the top ten take over 1%. The sequencing input was peripheral blood. The receptors stem from a man between 65 and 79 years old with acute or convalescent COVID-19. The CDR3 runs from the conserved cysteine through the conserved F or W. A D gene is named only where the DNA matches it firmly. Clone size appears in some rows only: once, few, many, or a class for an expanded clone.

j_call | v_call | clone_size | d_call | cdr3_aa | cdr3_nt
TRBJ2-3 | TRBV5-4 | NA | TRBD2 | CASSSGPSGGHSSTDTQYF | TGTGCCAGCAGCTCCGGCCCTAGCGGGGGCCACAGCAGTACAGATACGCAGTATTTT
TRBJ2-3 | TRBV2 | NA | TRBD2 | CASIRGGRGSDTQYF | TGTGCCAGCATACGAGGCGGGAGGGGGTCAGATACGCAGTATTTT
TRBJ2-2 | TRBV30 | NA | NA | CAWSVPLRDTTGELFF | TGTGCCTGGAGTGTACCCCTCCGGGATACTACCGGGGAGCTGTTTTTT
TRBJ1-1 | TRBV24-1 | NA | NA | CATREAGNTEAFF | TGTGCCACCAGAGAAGCAGGTAACACTGAAGCTTTCTTT
TRBJ2-1 | TRBV18 | once | TRBD1 | CASSPGTGGPNEQFF | TGTGCCAGCTCACCCGGGACAGGGGGCCCAAATGAGCAGTTCTTC
TRBJ2-5 | TRBV2 | NA | TRBD1 | CASSDRGPETQYF | TGTGCCAGCAGTGACAGGGGGCCGGAGACCCAGTACTTC
TRBJ2-7 | TRBV9 | NA | NA | CASSVGLAPSYEQYF | TGTGCCAGCAGCGTAGGGCTAGCGCCTTCCTACGAGCAGTACTTC
TRBJ2-3 | TRBV5-6 | NA | NA | CASSLFGASGTDTQYF | TGTGCCAGCAGCCTGTTTGGAGCGTCAGGCACAGATACGCAGTATTTT
TRBJ1-3 | TRBV6-1 | NA | NA | CASSDPGHRSGNTIYF | TGTGCCAGCAGTGATCCGGGACACCGGTCTGGAAACACCATATATTTT
TRBJ2-7 | TRBV7-2 | NA | NA | CASSEAVSYEQYF | TGTGCCAGCAGTGAAGCCGTTTCCTACGAGCAGTACTTC
TRBJ1-1 | TRBV28 | NA | NA | CASTQWTVNTEAFF | TGTGCCAGCACCCAGTGGACAGTGAACACTGAAGCTTTCTTT
TRBJ2-2 | TRBV7-2 | NA | NA | CASSLQWELFF | TGTGCCAGCAGCTTACAGTGGGAGCTGTTTTTT
TRBJ2-7 | TRBV2 | NA | TRBD1 | CASNDRDRGSYEQYF | TGTGCCAGCAACGACAGGGACAGGGGGTCTTACGAGCAGTACTTC
TRBJ1-5 | TRBV19 | NA | NA | CASGQAYSNQPQHF | TGTGCCAGCGGACAAGCTTATAGCAATCAGCCCCAGCATTTT